This record covers a single T cell receptor beta chain. The authors' processing: Amplification of reference gene primers was used by the study to estimate nucleated cell counts. Only in-frame clones appear in the TCRdb table, and some are missing; sequencing was by immunoSEQ multiplex PCR. V and J calls and clone size are copied from that table; D and trimming were computed from the DNA. This table has fewer than 120,000 clones, roughly nine tenths appearing once. This entry belongs to a study of blood T cell repertoires in COVID-19. About the research overall: The United States, Italy and Spain were the sources of the acute and convalescent COVID-19 samples. Sample material is recorded as cDNA or gDNA derived from T cells, B-cell-depleted T cells, or PBMCs.

V shed 8 bases, J shed 1 base, and the junction held 6 bases outside the gene matches. CDR1 is SQVTM, CDR2 ANQGSEA, per germline. The CDR3 runs to 13 residues. This clonotype was obtained from a human donor in a cohort sampled during active COVID-19. Sample: peripheral blood. V and J are TRBV29-1 and TRBJ2-5, with 8 bases that match TRBD2. Written as DNA, the CDR3 is TGCAGCTTGGTAGCGGGACCCCAAGAGACCCAGTACTTC. The encoded protein is CSLVAGPQETQYF.